This is a list of T cell receptor beta chains from one sample in a study of cytomegalovirus exposure and HLA in healthy donors. Sequencing was performed with immunoSEQ multiplex PCR; in TCRdb, only in-frame clones are kept and a portion is missing. The sample shows about 140,000 clones, about 94% of them seen only once. The sequenced sample was PBMCs. The receptor source for this set is a man between 18 and 35 years old in good health and CMV-seropositive. CDR3s include the opening cysteine and the closing phenylalanine or tryptophan. A D gene is named only where the DNA matches it firmly. A clone size is listed for some rows: how often the clone was seen (once, few, many), or a class if it is expanded.

CDR3 DNA: TGTGCCAGCAGTTTGGCAGGGGCCTACGAGCAGTACTTC
CDR3 protein: CASSLAGAYEQYF
J gene: TRBJ2-7
V gene: TRBV27
D gene: NA
clone size: NA

CDR3 DNA: TGTGCCAGCAGGACCAGGACTAGCTTTACCTACGAGCAGTACTTC
CDR3 protein: CASRTRTSFTYEQYF
J gene: TRBJ2-7
V gene: TRBV2
D gene: TRBD2
clone size: NA

CDR3 DNA: TGTGCCAGCAGCCACATAGCGGGAGAGGTAGATACGCAGTATTTT
CDR3 protein: CASSHIAGEVDTQYF
J gene: TRBJ2-3
V gene: TRBV4-2
D gene: TRBD2
clone size: once

CDR3 DNA: TGTGCCAGCAGCCGGGACAGCTGGTACGAGCAGTACTTC
CDR3 protein: CASSRDSWYEQYF
J gene: TRBJ2-7
V gene: TRBV14
D gene: TRBD1
clone size: NA

CDR3 DNA: TGTGCCACTCTAGCGGGAGGGGTTAGTGAGCAGTTCTTC
CDR3 protein: CATLAGGVSEQFF
J gene: TRBJ2-1
V gene: TRBV6-5
D gene: TRBD2
clone size: NA

CDR3 DNA: TGTGCCAGCAGCTTACAGGGGAATTATGATGAGCAGTTCTTC
CDR3 protein: CASSLQGNYDEQFF
J gene: TRBJ2-1
V gene: TRBV7-6
D gene: NA
clone size: NA

CDR3 DNA: TGTGCCAGCTCACAACTTAGCGGGAGTGGCAATGAGCAGTTCTTC
CDR3 protein: CASSQLSGSGNEQFF
J gene: TRBJ2-1
V gene: TRBV18
D gene: TRBD2
clone size: NA

CDR3 DNA: TGCGCCAGCAGCTTCGGACTAGCGGGAGGCACAGATACGCAGTATTTT
CDR3 protein: CASSFGLAGGTDTQYF
J gene: TRBJ2-3
V gene: TRBV5-1
D gene: TRBD2
clone size: NA

CDR3 DNA: TGTGCCAGCAGGGGGGACAGGGCGAGCACAGATACGCAGTATTTT
CDR3 protein: CASRGDRASTDTQYF
J gene: TRBJ2-3
V gene: TRBV2
D gene: TRBD1
clone size: NA

CDR3 DNA: TGTGCCAGCAGCCCCCGGACAGGGTTTAATGAAAAACTGTTTTTT
CDR3 protein: CASSPRTGFNEKLFF
J gene: TRBJ1-4
V gene: TRBV5-6
D gene: TRBD1
clone size: NA

CDR3 DNA: TGTGCCAGCAGCTTAGGGCCCCTGGGCAATCAGCCCCAGCATTTT
CDR3 protein: CASSLGPLGNQPQHF
J gene: TRBJ1-5
V gene: TRBV9
D gene: NA
clone size: NA

CDR3 DNA: TGTGCCAGCAGCTTAGAGTCTAGCGGGGCCATCCATGAGCAGTTCTTC
CDR3 protein: CASSLESSGAIHEQFF
J gene: TRBJ2-1
V gene: TRBV7-2
D gene: TRBD2
clone size: NA

CDR3 DNA: TGTGCCATCAGCCTTCGACTAGCGGGAAGCACCGGGGAGCTGTTTTTT
CDR3 protein: CAISLRLAGSTGELFF
J gene: TRBJ2-2
V gene: TRBV10-3
D gene: TRBD2
clone size: NA

CDR3 DNA: TGTGCCAGCAGCTTGGCAGGGGTGGGCACAGATACGCAGTATTTT
CDR3 protein: CASSLAGVGTDTQYF
J gene: TRBJ2-3
V gene: TRBV5-6
D gene: NA
clone size: NA

CDR3 DNA: TGCGCACGAGAGTTCGAGCAGTACTTC
CDR3 protein: CAREFEQYF
J gene: TRBJ2-7
V gene: TRBV6-5
D gene: NA
clone size: once

CDR3 DNA: TGTGCCAGCTCACTTAGCGGGTTCGTGGCAGATACGCAGTATTTT
CDR3 protein: CASSLSGFVADTQYF
J gene: TRBJ2-3
V gene: TRBV18
D gene: TRBD2
clone size: NA

CDR3 DNA: TGTGCCAGCAGCCGGGGACTAGCGGGACTCTACGAGCAGTACTTC
CDR3 protein: CASSRGLAGLYEQYF
J gene: TRBJ2-7
V gene: TRBV7-2
D gene: TRBD2
clone size: NA

CDR3 DNA: TGTGCCAGCAGCGTAGCGGGTCAGGGGGCCGGCTACGAGCAGTACTTC
CDR3 protein: CASSVAGQGAGYEQYF
J gene: TRBJ2-7
V gene: TRBV9
D gene: TRBD1
clone size: NA

CDR3 DNA: TGCGCCAGCAGCTTGGGGGGAGCAGAAGAGACCCAGTACTTC
CDR3 protein: CASSLGGAEETQYF
J gene: TRBJ2-5
V gene: TRBV5-1
D gene: NA
clone size: NA

CDR3 DNA: TGCAGCGGTGCTCGACGAGCGGGAGTCCACAATGAGCAGTTCTTC
CDR3 protein: CSGARRAGVHNEQFF
J gene: TRBJ2-1
V gene: TRBV29-1
D gene: TRBD2
clone size: NA

CDR3 DNA: TGTGCCAGCAGTTCAACGGGGTTCTACGAGCAGTACTTC
CDR3 protein: CASSSTGFYEQYF
J gene: TRBJ2-7
V gene: TRBV27
D gene: NA
clone size: NA

CDR3 DNA: TGTGCCAGCAGTTTCGCAGGCTACTTGAACACTGAAGCTTTCTTT
CDR3 protein: CASSFAGYLNTEAFF
J gene: TRBJ1-1
V gene: TRBV27
D gene: NA
clone size: NA

CDR3 DNA: TGTGCCAGCAGTTCCACCCTCCGACAGGGGGCTCGAAGCTATGGCTACACCTTC
CDR3 protein: CASSSTLRQGARSYGYTF
J gene: TRBJ1-2
V gene: TRBV28
D gene: TRBD1
clone size: NA

CDR3 DNA: TGCGCCAGCAGCTTGGCGGGATCTAATGAAAAACTGTTTTTT
CDR3 protein: CASSLAGSNEKLFF
J gene: TRBJ1-4
V gene: TRBV5-1
D gene: NA
clone size: NA

CDR3 DNA: TGTGCCAGCAGCTTAGGGAGGCCAGTTGATGGCTACACCTTC
CDR3 protein: CASSLGRPVDGYTF
J gene: TRBJ1-2
V gene: TRBV7-9
D gene: NA
clone size: few

CDR3 DNA: TGTGCCTGGTCAGGACTAGCTTTCAATGAGCAGTTCTTC
CDR3 protein: CAWSGLAFNEQFF
J gene: TRBJ2-1
V gene: TRBV30
D gene: TRBD2
clone size: once

CDR3 DNA: TGTGCCAGCAGAGGGGCAGGCAATATGGAGACCCAGTACTTC
CDR3 protein: CASRGAGNMETQYF
J gene: TRBJ2-5
V gene: TRBV2
D gene: NA
clone size: once

CDR3 DNA: TGCGCCAGCAGCTCGGGGGGGCCGAACACTGAAGCTTTCTTT
CDR3 protein: CASSSGGPNTEAFF
J gene: TRBJ1-1
V gene: TRBV5-1
D gene: NA
clone size: NA

CDR3 DNA: TGTGCCAGCACCCTGGGGGGGGAAGAGACCCAGTACTTC
CDR3 protein: CASTLGGEETQYF
J gene: TRBJ2-5
V gene: TRBV7-9
D gene: TRBD2
clone size: NA

CDR3 DNA: TGTGCTAGTGGAGGACTAGCGGGAGTCTTGTATACGCAGTATTTT
CDR3 protein: CASGGLAGVLYTQYF
J gene: TRBJ2-3
V gene: TRBV12-5
D gene: TRBD2
clone size: NA

CDR3 DNA: TGTGCCAGTAGTCATGTCCTAGCGGGAGGTTACAATGAGCAGTTCTTC
CDR3 protein: CASSHVLAGGYNEQFF
J gene: TRBJ2-1
V gene: TRBV19
D gene: TRBD2
clone size: NA

CDR3 DNA: TGCGCCAGCAGCAGACAGGGGGAATATGAAAAACTGTTTTTT
CDR3 protein: CASSRQGEYEKLFF
J gene: TRBJ1-4
V gene: TRBV5-1
D gene: TRBD1
clone size: NA

CDR3 DNA: TGTGCCAGCAGCTTGGGCGGGACAGGGGGCCTCGGTAATGAAAAACTGTTTTTT
CDR3 protein: CASSLGGTGGLGNEKLFF
J gene: TRBJ1-4
V gene: TRBV5-4
D gene: TRBD1
clone size: NA

CDR3 DNA: TGTGCCAGCAGTCTTCAGGGGGCCCTCGAAGCTTTCTTT
CDR3 protein: CASSLQGALEAFF
J gene: TRBJ1-1
V gene: TRBV28
D gene: TRBD1
clone size: NA

CDR3 DNA: TGTGCCAGCAGCTTAGTTTCGGGGTTCCAGACCCAGTACTTC
CDR3 protein: CASSLVSGFQTQYF
J gene: TRBJ2-5
V gene: TRBV7-9
D gene: NA
clone size: NA

CDR3 DNA: TGTGCCAGCAGCGTAGATTGGGGAGTAGCGAGTGAGCAGTTCTTC
CDR3 protein: CASSVDWGVASEQFF
J gene: TRBJ2-1
V gene: TRBV9
D gene: NA
clone size: NA

CDR3 DNA: TGCGCCAGCAGCTTCCGGACTAGCGGGAGATCCTACGAGCAGTACTTC
CDR3 protein: CASSFRTSGRSYEQYF
J gene: TRBJ2-7
V gene: TRBV5-1
D gene: TRBD2
clone size: NA

CDR3 DNA: TGTGCCAGCAGCTTACGGGCTAGCGGGACGTACAATGAGCAGTTCTTC
CDR3 protein: CASSLRASGTYNEQFF
J gene: TRBJ2-1
V gene: TRBV5-6
D gene: TRBD2
clone size: NA

CDR3 DNA: TGCGCCAGCAGCCCGAGACAGGTGGTAGGCTATGGCTACACCTTC
CDR3 protein: CASSPRQVVGYGYTF
J gene: TRBJ1-2
V gene: TRBV5-1
D gene: NA
clone size: NA

CDR3 DNA: TGTGCCAGCAGCTTCGGACAGGGGAGTATGGACACAGATACGCAGTATTTT
CDR3 protein: CASSFGQGSMDTDTQYF
J gene: TRBJ2-3
V gene: TRBV11-2
D gene: TRBD1
clone size: NA